Sequencing of this T cell receptor beta chain was carried out in a study of blood T cell repertoires in COVID-19. Sequenced by immunoSEQ multiplex PCR; TCRdb stores in-frame clones only, minus some. This sample has about 370,000 clones, with roughly 90% found just once. CDR1 is MNHNS, CDR2 SASEGT, per germline. V dropped 4 bases and J dropped 3; count of bases not matched to a gene: 17. This CDR3 has 19 residues. The study recruited people aged roughly 18 to 100 years across approximately 23 US areas. Self-reported history from a screening survey and questionnaire set each donor's cohort. Sequencing was done on a sample of PBMCs or T cells enriched from blood (not recorded which). This receptor was taken from a woman aged 40 to 55 who had been exposed to COVID-19. The rearrangement joins TRBV6-1 to TRBJ1-1; the match to TRBD1 covers 10 bases. In nucleotides, the CDR3 is TGTGCCAGCAGTGGCTACCGGGACAGGGGTATGTCCCGGGACACTGAAGCTTTCTTT. Protein product: CASSGYRDRGMSRDTEAFF.